These T cell receptor beta chains were read from a single sample in a study of radiation and T cells in renal cell carcinoma. The protocol was immunoSEQ multiplex PCR, while the TCRdb copy is restricted to in-frame clones and leaves out a portion. The sample lists 120,000 to 150,000 clones, less than 85% occurring once. The sample in question was blood, obtained from a patient whose treatment included radiotherapy and nephrectomy. The receptors originated from a woman aged 45-65 years with renal cell carcinoma. Each CDR3 is given with its conserved first and last residue. The order of the fields is V gene, clone size, J gene, D gene, CDR3 length, CDR3 DNA, CDR3 protein. A D gene is named only where the DNA matches it firmly. The listing skips clone size in some rows; elsewhere it reads once, few, many or a size class.

v_call: TRBV10-1
clone_size: .
j_call: TRBJ1-4
d_call: TRBD1
cdr3_length: 17
cdr3_nt: TGCGCCAGCGGAAAGACAGGGGATAAGTCAACTAATGAAAAACTGTTTTTT
cdr3_aa: CASGKTGDKSTNEKLFF

v_call: TRBV28
clone_size: .
j_call: TRBJ2-7
d_call: .
cdr3_length: 12
cdr3_nt: TGTGCCAGCAATTCAGCGGACACGGAGCAGTACTTC
cdr3_aa: CASNSADTEQYF

v_call: TRBV7-6
clone_size: .
j_call: TRBJ1-2
d_call: .
cdr3_length: 13
cdr3_nt: TGTGCCAGCAGCTTAAAGGGATCCTATGGCTACACCTTC
cdr3_aa: CASSLKGSYGYTF

v_call: TRBV5-1
clone_size: .
j_call: TRBJ1-5
d_call: .
cdr3_length: 13
cdr3_nt: TGCGCCAGCAGCCCCTACCTAGGGGGGCCCCAGCATTTT
cdr3_aa: CASSPYLGGPQHF

v_call: TRBV7-6
clone_size: .
j_call: TRBJ2-1
d_call: TRBD2
cdr3_length: 15
cdr3_nt: TGTGCCAGCAGCCTAGCGGGAGGTTACTACAATGAGCAGTTCTTC
cdr3_aa: CASSLAGGYYNEQFF

v_call: TRBV18
clone_size: .
j_call: TRBJ2-2
d_call: TRBD1
cdr3_length: 16
cdr3_nt: TGTGCCAGCTCACCACCGGGGACAGACAACACCGGGGAGCTGTTTTTT
cdr3_aa: CASSPPGTDNTGELFF

v_call: TRBV23-1
clone_size: .
j_call: TRBJ2-3
d_call: TRBD1
cdr3_length: 17
cdr3_nt: TGCGCCAGCAGTCACCTTTGGACAGGGGATTTGGCAGATACGCAGTATTTT
cdr3_aa: CASSHLWTGDLADTQYF

v_call: TRBV4-1
clone_size: .
j_call: TRBJ1-5
d_call: .
cdr3_length: 14
cdr3_nt: TGCGCCAGCAGCCAAGGTACATCGGAGGGGCCCCAGCATTTT
cdr3_aa: CASSQGTSEGPQHF

v_call: TRBV2
clone_size: .
j_call: TRBJ2-2
d_call: .
cdr3_length: 15
cdr3_nt: TGTGCCAGCAGTGAAGATCCGTCAGACACCGGGGAGCTGTTTTTT
cdr3_aa: CASSEDPSDTGELFF

v_call: TRBV21-1
clone_size: .
j_call: TRBJ1-5
d_call: .
cdr3_length: 17
cdr3_nt: TGTGCCAGCAGCCCCTGGTACAGGGTAGAGGACAATCAGCCCCAGCATTTT
cdr3_aa: CASSPWYRVEDNQPQHF

v_call: TRBV10-1
clone_size: few
j_call: TRBJ1-1
d_call: .
cdr3_length: 14
cdr3_nt: TGCGCCAGCAGTGAGTCCAAGGACAGAGCGTCAGCTTTCTTT
cdr3_aa: CASSESKDRASAFF

v_call: TRBV11-2
clone_size: .
j_call: TRBJ2-3
d_call: .
cdr3_length: 15
cdr3_nt: TGTGCCAGCAGCTTAAATTCGCGACCGGCAGATACGCAGTATTTT
cdr3_aa: CASSLNSRPADTQYF

v_call: TRBV4-1
clone_size: .
j_call: TRBJ1-5
d_call: TRBD1
cdr3_length: 15
cdr3_nt: TGCGCCAGCAGCCAAGATGGACAGGGAGATCAGCCCCAGCATTTT
cdr3_aa: CASSQDGQGDQPQHF

v_call: TRBV11-3
clone_size: .
j_call: TRBJ1-2
d_call: .
cdr3_length: 14
cdr3_nt: TGTGCCAGCAGCTTACTGGGCGGGGATGGAGGCTACACCTTC
cdr3_aa: CASSLLGGDGGYTF

v_call: TRBV10-2
clone_size: .
j_call: TRBJ1-4
d_call: .
cdr3_length: 17
cdr3_nt: TGCGCCAGCAGTGATGCCCGGGGGGCAGGGGAGAAAGAAAAACTGTTTTTT
cdr3_aa: CASSDARGAGEKEKLFF

v_call: TRBV9
clone_size: .
j_call: TRBJ2-2
d_call: .
cdr3_length: 17
cdr3_nt: TGTGCCAGCAGCGTATTAGGCGGGACAACGAACACCGGGGAGCTGTTTTTT
cdr3_aa: CASSVLGGTTNTGELFF

v_call: TRBV10-3
clone_size: .
j_call: TRBJ1-1
d_call: .
cdr3_length: 13
cdr3_nt: TGTGCCATCAGTGAGGGCGCCATCACTGAAGCTTTCTTT
cdr3_aa: CAISEGAITEAFF

v_call: TRBV27
clone_size: .
j_call: TRBJ2-3
d_call: .
cdr3_length: 16
cdr3_nt: TGTGCCAAATTAAGCAGTAGGAGTGGCAGAGAAGATACGCAGTATTTT
cdr3_aa: CAKLSSRSGREDTQYF

v_call: TRBV21-1
clone_size: .
j_call: TRBJ2-3
d_call: .
cdr3_length: 13
cdr3_nt: TGTGCCAGCAGCAAGAACCGGGGAGATACGCAGTATTTT
cdr3_aa: CASSKNRGDTQYF

v_call: TRBV29-1
clone_size: .
j_call: TRBJ1-2
d_call: TRBD1
cdr3_length: 12
cdr3_nt: TGCAGCGTTCGGGACAGCAGCATTGGCTACACCTTC
cdr3_aa: CSVRDSSIGYTF

v_call: TRBV25-1
clone_size: .
j_call: TRBJ1-2
d_call: .
cdr3_length: 13
cdr3_nt: TGTGCCAGCAGTCGCTGGGGGAACTATGGCTACACCTTC
cdr3_aa: CASSRWGNYGYTF

v_call: TRBV20-1
clone_size: .
j_call: TRBJ1-3
d_call: .
cdr3_length: 11
cdr3_nt: TGCGGGGCAGAAATTGGAAACACCATATATTTT
cdr3_aa: CGAEIGNTIYF

v_call: TRBV30
clone_size: .
j_call: TRBJ2-5
d_call: .
cdr3_length: 14
cdr3_nt: TGTGCCTGGACGGAGGCCGTGGCGGTTGTGACCCAGTACTTC
cdr3_aa: CAWTEAVAVVTQYF

v_call: TRBV19
clone_size: .
j_call: TRBJ2-1
d_call: TRBD2
cdr3_length: 14
cdr3_nt: TGTGCCAGTAGTCGTAGCGGGAATGACAATGAGCAGTTCTTC
cdr3_aa: CASSRSGNDNEQFF

v_call: TRBV25-1
clone_size: .
j_call: TRBJ2-3
d_call: TRBD2
cdr3_length: 15
cdr3_nt: TGTGCCAGCAGTGAATTTGCGGGAGGCACAGATACGCAGTATTTT
cdr3_aa: CASSEFAGGTDTQYF

v_call: TRBV2
clone_size: few
j_call: TRBJ1-6
d_call: TRBD1
cdr3_length: 16
cdr3_nt: TGTGCCAGCAGTAGGGACAGAGCATCCTATAATTCACCCCTCCACTTT
cdr3_aa: CASSRDRASYNSPLHF